A selection of T cell receptor beta chains follows, all from one sample in a study of T cells in Graves' hyperthyroidism and ophthalmopathy. One entry per CDR3 protein results from TCRdb running MiXCR on the multiplex PCR reads. Altogether around 690,000 distinct CDR3 sequences are present, less than 25% being singletons, with the ten largest covering 34%. Sequences were obtained from blood. The origin of the receptors is a man younger than 40 with Graves' ophthalmopathy. Each CDR3 is given with its conserved first and last residue. The order of the fields is V gene, J gene, D gene, clone size, CDR3 DNA, CDR3 protein. A D gene is named only where the DNA matches it firmly. Clone size, where shown, is once, few, many, or a class for clones that have expanded.

>TRBV2|TRBJ2-7|TRBD2|many
TGTGCCAGCAGTGTGTCTAGCGGGAGCTCCTACGAGCAGTACTTC
CASSVSSGSSYEQYF
>TRBV20-1|TRBJ1-1|NA|many
TGCAGTGCGCACCATCCCGGGACCCCCACAGCTTTCTTT
CSAHHPGTPTAFF
>TRBV20-1|TRBJ2-3|NA|many
TGCAGTGCCCCAACCGCTAGTAGTGTTGAAGATACGCAGTATTTT
CSAPTASSVEDTQYF
>TRBV30|TRBJ2-2|NA|NA
TGTGCCTGGAGGGAAGGGCCGCCGGCAGGGGAGCTGTTTTTT
CAWREGPPAGELFF
>TRBV6-1|TRBJ1-4|NA|NA
TGTGCCAGCAGCGTTAAACCTAATGAAAAACTGTTTTTT
CASSVKPNEKLFF
>TRBV30|TRBJ1-5|NA|NA
TGTGCCTGGAGCCCTCCTACAGGGCCCAATCAGCCCCAGCATTTT
CAWSPPTGPNQPQHF
>TRBV20-1|TRBJ2-1|TRBD2|NA
TGCAGTGTCCAACTAGCGGGGATACACAATGAGCAGTTCTTC
CSVQLAGIHNEQFF
>TRBV6-1|TRBJ1-6|NA|few
TGTGCCAGCAGTGAAGGACAGGAGGTGGACCGTCCCCTCCACTTT
CASSEGQEVDRPLHF
>TRBV7-3|TRBJ1-4|NA|many
TGTGCCAGCAGCTTATCAGGGCGGACGGGGCCTAATGAAAAACTGTTTTTT
CASSLSGRTGPNEKLFF
>TRBV6-2/TRBV6-3|TRBJ2-2|TRBD1|many
TGTGCCAGCAGTTACAGGGGGCACACCGGGGAGCTGTTTTTT
CASSYRGHTGELFF
>TRBV20-1|TRBJ1-4|TRBD1|NA
TGCAGTGGGGGGGACAGGGCTAATGAAAAACTGTTTTTT
CSGGDRANEKLFF
>TRBV6-8|TRBJ1-1|NA|NA
TGTGCCAGCAGCCAAGGGCGGAACCGCGAAGCTTTCTTT
CASSQGRNREAFF
>TRBV19|TRBJ2-7|NA|few
TGTGCCAGTAGTATGATATTGGCGAACGAGCAGTACTTC
CASSMILANEQYF
>TRBV7-8|TRBJ1-2|NA|NA
TGTGCCAGCAGCTTAAGACGGCTAGGTGGTGGCTACACCTTC
CASSLRRLGGGYTF
>TRBV11-2|TRBJ2-3|TRBD1|many
TGTGCCAGCAGGCCGTTGAGGGGGCAGGCAGATACGCAGTATTTT
CASRPLRGQADTQYF
>TRBV2|TRBJ2-3|TRBD2|NA
TGTGCCAGCAGTACGACTAGCGGGAGAGGCGCAGATACGCAGTATTTT
CASSTTSGRGADTQYF
>TRBV15|TRBJ2-3|NA|few
TGTGCCACCAGCAGAGAAGTCGGAGATACGCAGTATTTT
CATSREVGDTQYF
>TRBV29-1|TRBJ1-2|TRBD1|few
TGCAGCGTTGATATCGGGACAGGGTTCGGCTACACCTTC
CSVDIGTGFGYTF
>TRBV9|TRBJ2-7|TRBD1|NA
TGTGCCAGCAGCGAGGGACAGGGGGCTCGAGAGCAGTACTTC
CASSEGQGAREQYF
>TRBV19|TRBJ2-7|NA|NA
TGTGCCCGGTCTGCTGTATACGAGCAGTACTTC
CARSAVYEQYF
>TRBV4-1|TRBJ1-1|TRBD1|NA
TGCGCCAGCAGCCAGTTCGACAGGGGGTTCGCTGAAGCTTTCTTT
CASSQFDRGFAEAFF
>TRBV20-1|TRBJ2-3|NA|NA
TGCAGTGCTAGAACCCGCAGGGGCCCCACAGATACGCAGTATTTT
CSARTRRGPTDTQYF
>TRBV7-9|TRBJ2-7|NA|many
TGTGCCAGCAGCTTAGAAAAATACGAGCAGTACTTC
CASSLEKYEQYF
>TRBV2|TRBJ2-1|TRBD1|NA
TGTGCCAGCAGTTCGCAACCGAAGGGACAGAATGAGCAGTTCTTC
CASSSQPKGQNEQFF
>TRBV27|TRBJ1-1|TRBD1|NA
TGTGCCAGCAGTTTTAGCGGGACAGGGGGCACTGAAGCTTTCTTT
CASSFSGTGGTEAFF
>TRBV28|TRBJ2-7|NA|few
TGTGCCAGCAGCCCCGTCTGGGTAAACGAGCAGTACTTC
CASSPVWVNEQYF
>TRBV9|TRBJ2-2|NA|NA
TGTGCCAGCAGCGGTAGCGATTACACCGGGGAGCTGTTTTTT
CASSGSDYTGELFF
>TRBV6-1|TRBJ2-1|NA|few
TGTGCCAGCAGTGAAATCTACAATGAGCAGTTCTTC
CASSEIYNEQFF
>TRBV6-1|TRBJ2-5|NA|many
TGTGCCTCTTTAGGACTGATCCAAGAGACCCAGTACTTC
CASLGLIQETQYF
>TRBV2|TRBJ1-3|NA|NA
TGTGCCAGCAGTGAATTGGCGCTCCTGTCTGGAAACACCATATATTTT
CASSELALLSGNTIYF
>TRBV7-9|TRBJ2-7|NA|NA
TGTGCCAGCAGCTTAGGATTGGGAGAGCAGTACTTC
CASSLGLGEQYF
>TRBV11-2|TRBJ2-7|NA|many
TGTGCCAGCAGCTTGGGACCGACGTCCTACGAGCAGTACTTC
CASSLGPTSYEQYF
>TRBV4-2|TRBJ2-2|TRBD1|few
TGTGCCAGCAGCCAAGATCCGACAGGGGAGGACACCGGGGAGCTGTTTTTT
CASSQDPTGEDTGELFF
>TRBV3-1|TRBJ2-5|TRBD2|many
TGTGCCAGCAGCCAATGGCCGGGACTAGCGTACCAAGAGACCCAGTACTTC
CASSQWPGLAYQETQYF
>TRBV4-1|TRBJ2-1|NA|few
TGCGCCAGCAGCCAAGAGGGTCGCTACCCAAATGAGCAGTTCTTC
CASSQEGRYPNEQFF
>TRBV7-2|TRBJ2-6|NA|once
TGTGCCAGCAGCTTATTCAGTAGGTCCAACGTCCTGACTTTC
CASSLFSRSNVLTF
>TRBV6-1|TRBJ1-1|NA|NA
TGTGCCAGCAGTGACGCCCCAGGTAAAGCTTTCTTT
CASSDAPGKAFF
>TRBV28|TRBJ1-4|NA|NA
TGTGCCAGCAGTGAGGGCCCGATGGCTGAAAAACTGTTTTTT
CASSEGPMAEKLFF
>TRBV6-2/TRBV6-3|TRBJ2-7|TRBD1|NA
TGTGCCAGCAGGACGACAGGGGGGAACTACGAGCAGTACTTC
CASRTTGGNYEQYF
>TRBV6-2/TRBV6-3|TRBJ2-2|TRBD2|NA
TGTGCCAGCACCCGGCGGGGGACTCCGAACACCGGGGAGCTGTTTTTT
CASTRRGTPNTGELFF
>TRBV30|TRBJ1-4|NA|many
TGTGCCTGTACCAAAAGGAGTGAAAAACTGTTTTTT
CACTKRSEKLFF
>TRBV7-2|TRBJ2-7|TRBD2|many
TGTGCCAGCAGCTACCCGGGACTAGCGGGAAGCTACGAGCAGTACTTC
CASSYPGLAGSYEQYF
>TRBV10-2|TRBJ1-1|NA|many
TGCGCCAGCGAACCACAGGAGGACACTGAAGCTTTCTTT
CASEPQEDTEAFF
>TRBV3-1|TRBJ2-3|TRBD2|NA
TGTGCCAGCAGCCAGGGACTAGCGACAGATACGCAGTATTTT
CASSQGLATDTQYF
>TRBV15|TRBJ2-7|TRBD2|NA
TGTGCCACCAGCAGAGTAGGCGGGAGCTCCTACGAGCAGTACTTC
CATSRVGGSSYEQYF
>TRBV14|TRBJ2-1|NA|NA
TGTGCCAGCAGCTACGGGAGACTTCTAAGTGAGCAGTTCTTC
CASSYGRLLSEQFF
>TRBV7-9|TRBJ2-1|NA|few
TGTGCCAGCAGCCCTCCAGGGAGGACCTACAATGAGCAGTTCTTC
CASSPPGRTYNEQFF
>TRBV2|TRBJ1-6|NA|many
TGTGCCAGCAGTGAACGCGGTCTGAGAAATTCACCCCTCCACTTT
CASSERGLRNSPLHF
>TRBV27|TRBJ2-7|NA|NA
TGTGCCAGCAGTGTTCTCCCAGCCTACGAGCAGTACTTC
CASSVLPAYEQYF
>TRBV2|TRBJ2-2|NA|once
TGTGCCAGCAGTCAACGCGCTAGGGACACCGGGGAGCTGTTTTTT
CASSQRARDTGELFF
>TRBV7-6|TRBJ2-7|TRBD1|few
TGTGCCAGCAGCTCGCAACCGGGACAGGGAACCTACGAGCAGTACTTC
CASSSQPGQGTYEQYF
>TRBV27|TRBJ2-1|NA|NA
TGTGCCAGCGGCTTGGGGCCGAGGAAGCAGTTCTTC
CASGLGPRKQFF
>TRBV15|TRBJ1-4|NA|NA
TGTGCCACCAGCAGAGGGGTGCGGGGAGGGGCAACTAATGAAAAACTGTTTTTT
CATSRGVRGGATNEKLFF
>TRBV28|TRBJ2-1|TRBD2|many
TGTGCCAGCAGTGCGGGACTAGCGGGTAGTGATGAGCAGTTCTTC
CASSAGLAGSDEQFF
>TRBV12-3/TRBV12-4|TRBJ2-3|NA|NA
TGTGCCAGCAGCCCTAGGGGGGGACAAAGTGTAGATACGCAGTATTTT
CASSPRGGQSVDTQYF
>TRBV20-1|TRBJ2-1|TRBD2|few
TGCAGTGCTAGAGATCGGAGGCTAGCGGGGATCAACAATGAGCAGTTCTTC
CSARDRRLAGINNEQFF
>TRBV20-1|TRBJ2-7|TRBD1|many
TGCAGTGCCCCGCCCGGGACAGGGCGTAACGAGCAGTACTTC
CSAPPGTGRNEQYF